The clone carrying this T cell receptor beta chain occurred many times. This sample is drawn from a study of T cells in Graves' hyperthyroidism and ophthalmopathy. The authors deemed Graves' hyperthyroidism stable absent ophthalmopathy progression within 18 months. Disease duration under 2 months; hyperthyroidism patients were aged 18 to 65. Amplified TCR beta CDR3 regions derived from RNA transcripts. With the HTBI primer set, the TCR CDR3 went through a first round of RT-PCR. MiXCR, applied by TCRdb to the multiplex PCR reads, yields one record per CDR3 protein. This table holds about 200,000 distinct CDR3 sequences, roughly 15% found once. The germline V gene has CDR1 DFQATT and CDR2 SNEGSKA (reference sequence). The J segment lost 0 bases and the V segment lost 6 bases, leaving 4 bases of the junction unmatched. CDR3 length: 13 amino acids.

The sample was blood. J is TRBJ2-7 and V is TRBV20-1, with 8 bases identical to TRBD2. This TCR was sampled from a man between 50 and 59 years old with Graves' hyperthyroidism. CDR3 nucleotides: TGCAGTGCGGGGGGACTAGGCTCCTACGAGCAGTACTTC. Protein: CSAGGLGSYEQYF.